A selection of T cell receptor beta chains follows, all from one sample in a study of blood T cell repertoires in COVID-19. Sequenced by immunoSEQ multiplex PCR; TCRdb stores in-frame clones only, minus some. The data hold about 67,000 clones, with roughly nine tenths observed a single time. The source material was peripheral blood. These receptor sequences come from a middle-aged man with active COVID-19. Both conserved end residues are part of each CDR3.

v_gene,j_gene,CDR3aa
TRBV5-8,TRBJ2-5,CASSFGRQRQGRPETQYF
TRBV10-3,TRBJ2-1,CAISGTGEEQFF
TRBV6-5,TRBJ2-7,CASSRLAGSYEQYF
TRBV28,TRBJ1-2,CASRLTGDYGYTF
TRBV11-2,TRBJ1-4,CASSLDWASGKLFF
TRBV7-8,TRBJ1-1,CASSSGGNTEAFF
TRBV11-1,TRBJ1-5,CASSGSIKGLDQPQHF
TRBV11-3,TRBJ2-2,CASSLDRTGQNTGELFF
TRBV19,TRBJ2-3,CASSIRRGGTDTQYF
TRBV13,TRBJ2-1,CASSLLTPGLAGVTSSYNEQFF
TRBV5-4,TRBJ2-3,CASSVGGQDTQYF
TRBV6-6,TRBJ1-4,CASSYAGAGEKLFF
TRBV29-1,TRBJ2-3,CSVFSSGRAWGLDTQYF
TRBV4-1,TRBJ2-2,CASSQVGRGRRELFF
TRBV4-1,TRBJ1-1,CASSQTGTGNTEAFF
TRBV19,TRBJ2-5,CASSISTGAQETQYF
TRBV10-3,TRBJ2-1,CAISESTLNEQFF
TRBV18,TRBJ2-3,CASSPMRGGGTDTQYF
TRBV7-2,TRBJ2-7,CASSSRSGGAQEQYF
TRBV11-1,TRBJ2-1,CASSKTSGEYNEQFF
TRBV21-1,TRBJ2-6,CASSKAGQWYSGANVLTF
TRBV29-1,TRBJ2-1,CSVAQGEDEQFF
TRBV7-3,TRBJ2-2,CASRSGGIPTGELFF
TRBV6-2/TRBV6-3,TRBJ2-7,CASSDQRRSSYEQYF
TRBV5-1,TRBJ2-1,CASSLVRREHEQFF
TRBV5-1,TRBJ2-1,CASSFYSGTYRTSSYNEQFF
TRBV7-2,TRBJ1-1,CASSLKGAAGEAFF